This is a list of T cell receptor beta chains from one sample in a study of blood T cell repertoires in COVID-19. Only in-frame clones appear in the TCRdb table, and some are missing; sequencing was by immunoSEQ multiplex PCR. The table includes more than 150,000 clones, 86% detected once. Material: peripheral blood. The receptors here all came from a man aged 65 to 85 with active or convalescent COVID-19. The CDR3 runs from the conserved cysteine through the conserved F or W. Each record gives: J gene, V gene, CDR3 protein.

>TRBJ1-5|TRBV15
CATSRDSQPQHF
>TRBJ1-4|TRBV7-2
CASSTGLDEKLFF
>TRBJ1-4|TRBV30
CAWSARGLKLFF
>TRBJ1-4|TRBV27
CASSRVGREEKLFF
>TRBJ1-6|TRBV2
CASSEALQRGRGSPLHF
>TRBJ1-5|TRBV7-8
CASSLVAKQGLQPQHF
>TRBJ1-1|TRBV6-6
CASRPRGQSEEAFF
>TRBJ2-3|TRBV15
CATSRDSGGVYTDTQYF
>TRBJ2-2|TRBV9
CASSVGPGGTGELFF
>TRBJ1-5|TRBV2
CASSPQGAGNQPQHF
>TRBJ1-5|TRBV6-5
CASSYSGGDQPQHF
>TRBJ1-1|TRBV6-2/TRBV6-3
CASSTGILNTEAFF
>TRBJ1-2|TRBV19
CASSDRGATVVFGSDYGYTF
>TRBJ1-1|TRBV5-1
CASSWDSLNTEAFF
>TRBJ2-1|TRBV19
CASSIGDFFKRNEQFF